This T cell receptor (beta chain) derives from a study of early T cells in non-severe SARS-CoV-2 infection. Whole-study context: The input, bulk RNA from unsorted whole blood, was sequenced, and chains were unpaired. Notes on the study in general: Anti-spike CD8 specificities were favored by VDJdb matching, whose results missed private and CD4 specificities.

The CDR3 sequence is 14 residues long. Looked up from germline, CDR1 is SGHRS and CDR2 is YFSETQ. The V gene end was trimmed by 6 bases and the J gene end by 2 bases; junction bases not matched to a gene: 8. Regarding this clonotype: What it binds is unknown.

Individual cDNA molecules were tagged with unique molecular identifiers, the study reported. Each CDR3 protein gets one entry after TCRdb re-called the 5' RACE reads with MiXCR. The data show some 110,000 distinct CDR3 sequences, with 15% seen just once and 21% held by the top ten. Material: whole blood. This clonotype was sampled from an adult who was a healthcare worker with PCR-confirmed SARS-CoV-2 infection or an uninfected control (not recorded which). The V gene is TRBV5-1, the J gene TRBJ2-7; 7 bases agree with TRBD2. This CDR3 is CASTPAAGAYEQYF. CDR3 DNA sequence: TGCGCCAGCACCCCGGCGGCGGGGGCCTACGAGCAGTACTTC.